This T cell receptor beta chain derives from a study of CD8 T cells in ankylosing spondylitis. Study-wide points: It appeared that ankylosing spondylitis blood was characterized by a TCR beta motif of several highly homologous variants. Disease-linked clones were CD8+ and relatively rare in peripheral blood.

Quantitative 5'-RACE with molecular barcodes was used to make the TCR beta libraries. Via MiXCR, TCRdb re-called the 5' RACE reads, giving one row per CDR3 protein. The top ten hold 8% to 13% of the sample, which has 150,000 to 200,000 distinct CDR3 sequences, 10% to 15% seen once. This CDR3 spans 15 amino acids. J gave up 2 bases and V 4 bases, and 8 bases lay outside the gene matches. The germline gives CDR1 SEHNR, CDR2 FQNEAQ (reference sequence). This clonotype was recorded many times. Its target is not known. This chain joins TRBV7-9 and TRBJ2-7, with 7 bases that match TRBD2. Sequenced input: blood, either unsorted or a sorted T cell fraction (not recorded which). The sequence was collected from a female donor with ankylosing spondylitis or in good health (not recorded which). The CDR3 nucleotides read TGTGCCAGCAGCTCCAGTACGGGGGGACCCTACGAGCAGTACTTC. Translated, it gives CASSSSTGGPYEQYF. Full variable domain (missing parts from reference TRBV7-9 and TRBJ2-7): DTGVSQNPRHKITKRGQNVTFRCDPISEHNRLYWYRQTLGQGPEFLTYFQNEAQLEKSRLLSDRFSAERPKGSFSTLEIQRTEQGDSAMYLCASSSSTGGPYEQYFGPGTRLTVT.